The 24 T cell receptor beta chains listed next were all sequenced from one sample in a study of molecular identifiers for immune sequencing clone quantification (dated by TCRdb to 2017 to 2018). The library came from PCR. Sequencing relied on a NextSeq 500. TCRdb passed the public sequencing reads through fastp at Q25 and MiXCR, retaining productive beta sequences. Under each unique CDR3 protein, matching rows form one entry showing the most common genes and DNA. The sample data list approximately 500,000 distinct CDR3 sequences, and about a quarter of these were observed just once. Together, the top ten hold 0.7% to 0.9% of the sample. The sequenced sample was naive CD8+ T cells from blood, with Jurkat cell RNA spiked in. In the paper's terms, the cell subset or site label means: FACS-sorted CD8+CD4-CCR7+CD45RA+ naive T cells. These receptors were obtained from a human donor in good health. Some libraries in this study had Jurkat cell RNA spiked in.

The V gene is TRBV7-7, the J gene TRBJ2-1; D unclear. This CDR3 comprises 14 residues. With 6 bases removed from V and 3 bases from J, the gap between germline ends came to 12 bases. The germline CDR1 and CDR2 sequences are SSHAT and FNYEAQ (reference sequence). The CDR3 DNA sequence: TGTGCCAGCAGTATTCGGGCGGACTACAATGAGCAGTTCTTC. It specifies CASSIRADYNEQFF.

This clonotype occurred once. A read error may produce the germline difference seen at one junction end. The chain carries TRBV9 and TRBJ2-3; D is unclear. The V gene's germline CDR1 is SGDLS and CDR2 YYNGEE. The CDR3 totals 14 residues. The CDR3 DNA is TGTGCCCGTGCCTCGGCTGGTAGCACAGCTACGCAGTATTTT. As protein: CARASAGSTATQYF.

In this sample, this clonotype turned up a few times. The chain joins TRBV20-1 to TRBJ2-1; D may be TRBD2 (6 bases). Trimming removed 3 bases from V and 3 bases from J, with 15 bases in between. The germline CDR1 and CDR2 sequences are DFQATT and SNEGSKA (reference sequence). The CDR3 is made up of 15 amino acids. The CDR3 region has the DNA TGCAGTGCTAGTTCCCTCAGACTAGACTACAATGAGCAGTTCTTC. It specifies CSASSLRLDYNEQFF.

The V gene is TRBV29-1, the J gene TRBJ2-1, with unresolved D. Trimming cost V 4 bases and J 6 bases, with 4 bases left between them. The CDR3 sequence is 10 residues long. Germline V gene lookup returns CDR1 SQVTM and CDR2 ANQGSEA. For the CDR3, the DNA is TGCAGCGTTGGGGCCAATGAGCAGTTCTTC. Translated, it gives CSVGANEQFF.

The V gene is TRBV5-1, the J gene TRBJ2-7, with TRBD1 matching over 10 bases. Looked up from germline, CDR1 is SGHRS and CDR2 is YFSETQ. The CDR3 extends over 16 amino acids. The trim removed 3 bases at V and 2 bases at J, leaving 8 bases unmatched. CDR3 sequence (DNA): TGCGCCAGCAGCTCCTGGGACAGGGGTCCCACCTACGAGCAGTACTTC. Its translation: CASSSWDRGPTYEQYF.

This CDR3 is CASSPGTGFAEAFF. In nucleotides, the CDR3 is TGTGCCAGCAGCCCCGGGACAGGTTTCGCTGAAGCTTTCTTT. The V call is TRBV7-9, the J call TRBJ1-1; 8 bases agree with TRBD1. The germline CDR1 and CDR2 sequences are SEHNR and FQNEAQ (reference sequence). CDR3 length: 14 residues. Germline trimming cut 5 bases from V and 6 bases from J; bases unmatched to any gene: 8.

With regard to this clonotype: Possible read error: a much larger clone is one base away. This rearrangement joins TRBV4-3 to TRBJ2-3; TRBD1 matches at 9 bases. This CDR3 has 15 residues. CDR1 LGHNA and CDR2 YSLEER come from the germline V gene. For the CDR3, the DNA is TGCGCCAGCGGCCAAGACAGGGGGGGCACAGATACGCAGTATTTT. Protein: CASGQDRGGTDTQYF.

In the case of this clonotype: A single base separates this from a much larger clone, so it may be a read error. This chain joins TRBV25-1 and TRBJ2-3; D unresolved. CDR3 length: 13 residues. From germline, CDR1 is MGHDK and CDR2 SYGVNS. Trimming left V 6 bases short and J 4 bases short, with 11 bases between. The CDR3 DNA reads as TGTGCCAGCAGCTTCTATAGGTCAGATACGCAGTATTTT. Amino acids: CASSFYRSDTQYF.

At least ten counts were recorded for this clonotype. V is TRBV12-3 or TRBV12-4 and J is TRBJ1-5; no definite D call. The CDR3 consists of 13 residues. Trimming took off 6 bases at V and 4 bases at J, with 10 bases between the two ends. In DNA form, the CDR3 reads TGTGCCAGCAGGTCCGGGCTTAATCAGCCCCAGCATTTT. It yields the protein CASRSGLNQPQHF.

This clonotype was counted many times. The gene calls are TRBV5-1 and TRBJ2-3; 7 nucleotides match TRBD2. After removal of 4 bases from V and 0 bases from J, the junction contained 5 bases not matched to a gene. The V gene's germline CDR1 is SGHRS and CDR2 YFSETQ. The CDR3 is 15 residues long. CDR3 loop: CASSPLAVSTDTQYF. The CDR3 coding sequence is TGCGCCAGCAGCCCTCTAGCGGTTAGCACAGATACGCAGTATTTT.

The chain carries TRBV7-2 and TRBJ1-5; TRBD1 is a possible D gene (6 bases). With 4 bases removed from V and 4 bases from J, the gap between germline ends came to 11 bases. The CDR3 has 14 residues. Germline V gene lookup returns CDR1 SGHTA and CDR2 FQGNSA. CDR3 in DNA: TGTGCCAGCAGCTCCGAAGGGGGGAATCAGCCCCAGCATTTT. Its translation: CASSSEGGNQPQHF.

In its sample, this clonotype was seen once. The chain has TRBV9 and TRBJ2-1, with a possible D match to TRBD2 (6 bases). This CDR3 region has 19 residues. Germline V gene data show CDR1 as SGDLS and CDR2 as YYNGEE. Trimming shortened V by 0 bases and J by 2 bases, and 21 bases separated the two germline ends. DNA for the CDR3: TGTGCCAGCAGCGTAGCACCCAGCCGGGACTCCAGCCCCTACAATGAGCAGTTCTTC. Translation gives CASSVAPSRDSSPYNEQFF.

In the case of this clonotype: A read error may be the cause here, since a much bigger clone is one base away. The rearrangement links TRBV27 to TRBJ2-1; no clear D. Germline CDR1 is MNHEY and CDR2 is SMNVEV (reference sequence). The CDR3 is 15 residues long. Trimming took 7 bases from V and 7 from J, leaving 20 bases between them. The CDR3 bases are TGTGCCAGCAATTCCCGGGCCTCCTCCCTGAATGAGCAGTTCTTC. Translation: CASNSRASSLNEQFF.

This clonotype showed up just a few times. V usage is TRBV6-2 or TRBV6-3 and J usage is TRBJ2-3, with D unclear. This CDR3 is 12 amino acids long. Looked up from germline, CDR1 is MNHEY and CDR2 is SVGEGT. V lost 4 bases and J lost 6, with 8 bases in between. The DNA of the CDR3 is TGTGCCAGCAGTTCCCGTTGGGATACGCAGTATTTT. Its protein is CASSSRWDTQYF.

The sample holds many counts of this clonotype. The J gene is TRBJ2-3, the V gene TRBV28; possible D gene TRBD1, 6 bases. CDR1 is MDHEN, CDR2 SYDVKM, per germline. Trimming removed 3 bases at V and 0 bases at J, with 10 bases between. The CDR3 totals 15 residues. CDR3 nucleotides: TGTGCCAGCAGTTTGGGGGACACTAGCACAGATACGCAGTATTTT. Translation: CASSLGDTSTDTQYF. The full variable domain, completed using reference TRBV28 and TRBJ2-3, is DVKVTQSSRYLVKRTGEKVFLECVQDMDHENMFWYRQDPGLGLRLIYFSYDVKMKEKGDIPEGYSVSREKKERFSLILESASTNQTSMYLCASSLGDTSTDTQYFGPGTRLTVL.

With respect to this clonotype: This may stem from a read error, because a much larger clone lies one nucleotide away. V gene TRBV5-1 combines with J gene TRBJ2-5; D gene uncertain. This CDR3 region has 14 residues. Germline-derived CDR1 and CDR2 are SGHRS and YFSETQ. V gave up 1 base and J gave up 2 bases, with 9 bases separating them. For the CDR3, the DNA is TGCGCCAGCAGCTTGACAGTATATCAAGAGACCCAGTACTTC. It encodes CASSLTVYQETQYF.

In DNA, the CDR3 is TGCGCCAGCAGCCAAGGGCGGGGGGGCACGGATGAGCAGTTCTTC. It yields the protein CASSQGRGGTDEQFF. The genes are TRBV4-1 and TRBJ2-1, with TRBD2 matching over 9 bases. This CDR3 region has 15 residues. With V trimmed by 1 base and J by 8 bases, 6 bases remained unmatched. The V gene's germline CDR1 is MGHRA and CDR2 YSYEKL.

This clonotype occurred many times. The chain employs TRBV6-5 and TRBJ1-4; TRBD1 aligns across 10 bases. With V trimmed by 2 bases and J by 3 bases, 0 bases remained unmatched. The CDR3 length is 15 residues. Per the germline V gene, CDR1 is MNHEY and CDR2 is SVGAGI. CDR3: CASSYGTGANEKLFF. The CDR3 region has the DNA TGTGCCAGCAGTTACGGGACAGGGGCTAATGAAAAACTGTTTTTT.

In this sample, this clonotype turned up a few times. For the CDR3, the DNA is TGTGCCAGCAGTACCAGCGGGAGTGGTTACGAGCAGTACTTC. Amino acids: CASSTSGSGYEQYF. The J gene is TRBJ2-7, the V gene TRBV6-5; 8 nucleotides align to TRBD2. The V gene end was trimmed by 5 bases and the J gene end by 4 bases; junction bases not matched to a gene: 7. The germline gives CDR1 MNHEY, CDR2 SVGAGI. The CDR3 is 14 residues long.

With regard to this clonotype: With a much larger clone just one base away, this may be a read error. The V call is TRBV12-3 or TRBV12-4, the J call TRBJ2-5; 8 positions agree with TRBD2. The junction had 8 bases not matched to a gene; V was cut back by 6 bases and J by 5 bases. The CDR3 runs to 14 residues. The CDR3 loop reads CASSCTGGSETQYF. The CDR3 nucleotides are TGTGCCAGCAGCTGCACGGGAGGGTCGGAGACCCAGTACTTC.

The gene calls are TRBV7-9 and TRBJ1-5; D uncertain. Deletions cut 3 bases from V and 5 bases from J, with 14 bases between. The germline V gene encodes CDR1 SEHNR and CDR2 FQNEAQ (reference sequence). The CDR3 extends over 15 amino acids. The CDR3 DNA reads TGTGCCAGCAGCTTCCAAGGCGAGCCATATCAGCCCCAGCATTTT. It codes for CASSFQGEPYQPQHF.

This rearrangement joins TRBV19 to TRBJ1-4; possible D gene TRBD1, 5 bases. The CDR3 covers 17 residues. Per the germline V gene, CDR1 is LNHDA and CDR2 is SQIVND (reference sequence). Between the trimmed V and J ends, which lost 6 bases and 0 bases, there was a span of 17 bases. Here the CDR3 DNA reads TGTGCCAGTAGCGACCAGGGACGGTTTGCAACTAATGAAAAACTGTTTTTT. Amino acid sequence: CASSDQGRFATNEKLFF. The full variable domain, completed using reference TRBV19 and TRBJ1-4, is DGGITQSPKYLFRKEGQNVTLSCEQNLNHDAMYWYRQDPGQGLRLIYYSQIVNDFQKGDIAEGYSVSREKKESFPLTVTSAQKNPTAFYLCASSDQGRFATNEKLFFGSGTQLSVL.

This clonotype was counted at least ten times. V usage is TRBV7-9 and J usage is TRBJ2-7; 8 bases agree with TRBD1. The trim removed 4 bases at V and 4 bases at J, leaving 9 bases unmatched. There are 15 residues in the CDR3. The V gene's germline CDR1 is SEHNR and CDR2 FQNEAQ (reference sequence). This chain's CDR3 is CASSSDGQGAYEQYF. The CDR3 nucleotides are TGTGCCAGCAGCTCCGATGGGCAGGGGGCGTACGAGCAGTACTTC.

This clonotype appeared a single time. One base away lies a much larger clone, so this may be a sequencing read error. This chain joins TRBV4-1 and TRBJ2-1, with 8 positions matching TRBD2. CDR1 is MGHRA and CDR2 is YSYEKL in the germline V gene. The CDR3 has 15 amino acids. V lost 1 base and J lost 9; bases outside the gene matches: 8. The CDR3 sequence is CASSQVTSERSEQFF. CDR3 in DNA: TGCGCCAGCAGCCAAGTGACTAGCGAGAGAAGTGAGCAGTTCTTC.